The subject of this entry is one T cell receptor beta chain. The antigen remains unidentified. This specimen comes from a study of shared clonotypes between healthy human individuals. The study's findings and limits: Naive subsets, compared against memory subsets, generally had larger estimated richness values.

Per germline, CDR1 MDHEN and CDR2 SYDVKM. This CDR3 spans 17 amino acids. V lost 5 bases, J lost 7 bases, and 16 bases stayed unmatched. HIV-negative, healthy adults without recent acute infections or vaccinations were the donors. The table came from immunoSEQ multiplex PCR; TCRdb's copy has only in-frame clones and leaves some out. In the table there are about 2.4 million clones, approximately 94% of which are singletons. The chain has TRBV28 and TRBJ1-5; 8 bases line up with TRBD1. This clonotype originated in a man aged 18 to 30 in good health. Some clones in this sample may be carry-over from other donors' samples. Sequenced: naive CD4+ T cells from PBMCs. Subset in this sample: CD45RA+ positively selected. CDR3 residues: CASSPRGTGWQYQPQHF. CDR3 coding DNA: TGTGCCAGCAGTCCTAGAGGGACAGGTTGGCAATACCAGCCCCAGCATTTT.